The 14 T cell receptor beta chains listed next were all sequenced from one sample in a study of long-term antiretroviral therapy in people with HIV. Running of the v3.0 immunoSEQ assay took place at survey level. Sequencing used immunoSEQ multiplex PCR; TCRdb keeps in-frame clones, though not all of them. Of about 37,000 clones in the sample, roughly 80% were seen once. Sequenced here: unsorted PBMCs, sampled 1 year after starting antiretroviral therapy. The receptors come from a man aged 18-30 years with HIV.

The V call is TRBV11-2, the J call TRBJ1-4, with D possibly being TRBD1 (5 bases). Germline CDR1 and CDR2: SGHAT and FQNNGV. The CDR3 consists of 14 residues. With 1 base removed from V and 4 bases from J, the gap between germline ends came to 7 bases. The CDR3 DNA reads as TGTGCCAGCAGCTTAGGACAGAATAATGAAAAACTGTTTTTT. It specifies CASSLGQNNEKLFF.

This chain connects TRBV9 to TRBJ1-5; D gene ambiguous. Germline CDR1 SGDLS, CDR2 YYNGEE. V dropped 7 bases and J dropped 3 bases, with 11 bases sitting between them. This CDR3 has 13 amino acids. The CDR3 coding sequence is TGTGCCAGCGGGCCGGGGAACAATCAGCCCCAGCATTTT. This sequence encodes CASGPGNNQPQHF.

This chain connects TRBV27 to TRBJ1-2, with TRBD1 matching over 10 bases. The ends lost 8 bases at V and 2 bases at J; junction bases unmatched: 5. The germline V gene has CDR1 MNHEY and CDR2 SMNVEV (reference sequence). The CDR3 loop spans 14 amino acids. The CDR3 sequence is CASSPGQGNYGYTF. The CDR3 bases are TGTGCCAGCTCCCCGGGACAGGGGAACTATGGCTACACCTTC.

This chain connects TRBV28 to TRBJ2-7; unclear D gene. V was trimmed by 5 bases and J by 3 bases, leaving 5 bases between them. Germline V gives CDR1 MDHEN, CDR2 SYDVKM. This CDR3 contains 11 residues. CDR3 bases: TGTGCCAGCAGTCGAAGCTACGAGCAGTACTTC. Its translation: CASSRSYEQYF.

V usage is TRBV5-4 and J usage is TRBJ2-5; 9 bases align to TRBD1. Germline V gene sequence: CDR1 SGHNT, CDR2 YYREEE (reference sequence). CDR3 length: 17 residues. The V segment lost 5 bases and the J segment 1 base; nucleotides outside the gene matches: 12. The CDR3 DNA reads as TGTGCCAGCAGTGACACCGGGACAGGGATTTTCCAAGAGACCCAGTACTTC. Translation: CASSDTGTGIFQETQYF. The entire variable domain, with the rest obtained from reference TRBV5-4 and TRBJ2-5, is as follows: ETGVTQSPTHLIKTRGQQVTLRCSSQSGHNTVSWYQQALGQGPQFIFQYYREEENGRGNFPPRFSGLQFPNYSSELNVNALELDDSALYLCASSDTGTGIFQETQYFGPGTRLLVL.

The V and J genes are TRBV4-2 and TRBJ2-1, with D tentatively TRBD2 (5 bases). This CDR3 is 15 amino acids long. Germline CDR1 and CDR2: LGHNA and YNFKEQ. The V and J ends lost 5 bases and 4 bases respectively, with 15 bases between them. CDR3 bases: TGTGCCAGCAGCAGCGGCCCTTTCCAATACAATGAGCAGTTCTTC. Translating gives CASSSGPFQYNEQFF.

The chain is built from TRBV11-2 and TRBJ2-7; weak D call: TRBD1 (6 bases). Germline CDR1 is SGHAT and CDR2 is FQNNGV. V lost 1 base, J lost 3 bases, and 22 bases lay in between. There are 18 residues in the CDR3. The CDR3 spells CASSLALQGRGLYYEQYF. CDR3 sequence (DNA): TGTGCCAGCAGCTTAGCTCTTCAGGGGAGAGGCCTTTACTACGAGCAGTACTTC.

The chain is built from TRBV5-6 and TRBJ2-3; D gene unclear. The CDR3 covers 13 residues. Trimming removed 4 bases from V and 2 bases from J, with 8 bases in between. Germline lookup yields CDR1 SGHDT and CDR2 YYEEEE. CDR3 bases: TGTGCCAGCAGCCCTGTGTACACAGATACGCAGTATTTT. Translation: CASSPVYTDTQYF.

The genes are TRBV28 and TRBJ2-7; the D gene is possibly TRBD2 (6 bases). The CDR3 is made up of 14 amino acids. The germline gives CDR1 MDHEN, CDR2 SYDVKM. Trimming cost V 8 bases and J 7 bases, with 21 bases left between them. In nucleotides, the CDR3 is TGTGCCAGCTCCTCTAGGGACTCCCGAAGGGAGCAGTACTTC. Amino acids: CASSSRDSRREQYF.

V is TRBV6-1 and J is TRBJ1-5; D remains unclear. From germline, CDR1 is MNHNS and CDR2 SASEGT. The CDR3 length is 15 residues. Trimming left V 7 bases short and J 4 bases short, with 17 bases between. The CDR3 loop reads CASNPAAGLNQPQHF. CDR3 bases: TGTGCCAGCAACCCCGCAGCTGGACTTAATCAGCCCCAGCATTTT.

The rearrangement joins TRBV27 to TRBJ1-1, with TRBD1 identical over 9 bases. Germline V lookup: CDR1 MNHEY, CDR2 SMNVEV (reference sequence). This CDR3 has 16 residues. J lost 2 bases, V lost 6 bases, and 10 bases had no gene match. The CDR3 nucleotides read TGTGCCAGCAGCCCCGGGACAGGGTCGCGAAACACTGAAGCTTTCTTT. Amino acid sequence: CASSPGTGSRNTEAFF.

The sample holds a few counts of this clone. J is TRBJ1-5 and V is TRBV28; D not certain. Germline loops: CDR1 MDHEN, CDR2 SYDVKM. The length of the CDR3 is 15 residues. V dropped 4 bases and J dropped 2 bases, with 12 bases sitting between them. The CDR3 DNA is TGTGCCAGCAGTTCGGCGGTAGAGGGCAATCAGCCCCAGCATTTT. Amino acid sequence: CASSSAVEGNQPQHF. Full variable domain (rest looked up from reference TRBV28 and TRBJ1-5): DVKVTQSSRYLVKRTGEKVFLECVQDMDHENMFWYRQDPGLGLRLIYFSYDVKMKEKGDIPEGYSVSREKKERFSLILESASTNQTSMYLCASSSAVEGNQPQHFGDGTRLSIL.

V and J are TRBV7-9 and TRBJ2-7; D gene unclear. Per the germline V gene, CDR1 is SEHNR and CDR2 is FQNEAQ (reference sequence). V lost 1 base to trimming and J lost 9 bases, with 13 bases between them. The CDR3 runs 13 residues. CDR3 nucleotides: TGTGCCAGCAGCTTAGGCTCAGCCCTCGGGCAGTACTTC. Protein product: CASSLGSALGQYF.

V and J are TRBV6-4 and TRBJ2-5; perhaps TRBD1 as D (5 bases). Deletions cut 6 bases from V and 1 base from J, with 18 bases between. This CDR3 has 16 amino acids. Germline V gene sequence: CDR1 MRHNA, CDR2 SNTAGT. CDR3 nucleotide sequence: TGTGCCAGCAGAAATTACAGGTTTTCTTCCCAAGAGACCCAGTACTTC. Protein: CASRNYRFSSQETQYF.